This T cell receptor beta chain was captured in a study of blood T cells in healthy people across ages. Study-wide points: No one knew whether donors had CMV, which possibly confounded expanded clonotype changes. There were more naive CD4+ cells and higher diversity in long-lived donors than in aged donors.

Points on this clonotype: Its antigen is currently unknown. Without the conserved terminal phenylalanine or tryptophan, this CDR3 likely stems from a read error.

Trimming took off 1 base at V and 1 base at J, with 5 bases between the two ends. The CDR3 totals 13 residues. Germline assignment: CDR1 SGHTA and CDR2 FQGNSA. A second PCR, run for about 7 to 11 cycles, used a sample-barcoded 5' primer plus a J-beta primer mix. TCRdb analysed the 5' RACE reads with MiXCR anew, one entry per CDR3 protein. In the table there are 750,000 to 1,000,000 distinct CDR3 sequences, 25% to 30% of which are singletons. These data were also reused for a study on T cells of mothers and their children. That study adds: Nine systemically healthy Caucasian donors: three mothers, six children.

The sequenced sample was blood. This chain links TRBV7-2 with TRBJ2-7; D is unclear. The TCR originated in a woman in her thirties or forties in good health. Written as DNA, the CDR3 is TGTGCCAGCAGCTTAGATGGGTCCTACGAGCAGTACCTC. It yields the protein CASSLDGSYEQYL.